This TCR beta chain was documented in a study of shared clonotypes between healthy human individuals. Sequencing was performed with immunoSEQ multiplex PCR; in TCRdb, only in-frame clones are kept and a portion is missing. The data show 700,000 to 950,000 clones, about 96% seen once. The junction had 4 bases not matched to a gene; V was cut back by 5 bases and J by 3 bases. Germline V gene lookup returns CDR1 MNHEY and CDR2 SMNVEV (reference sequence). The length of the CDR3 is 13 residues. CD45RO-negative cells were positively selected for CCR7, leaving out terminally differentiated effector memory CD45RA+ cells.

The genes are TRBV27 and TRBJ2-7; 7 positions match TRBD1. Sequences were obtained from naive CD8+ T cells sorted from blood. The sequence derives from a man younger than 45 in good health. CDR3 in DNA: TGTGCCAGCAGTGAGGGACAGATCTACGAGCAGTACTTC. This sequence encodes CASSEGQIYEQYF.